These 21 T cell receptor beta chains were all obtained from the same sample, sequenced in a study of cytomegalovirus exposure and HLA in healthy donors. Primers: 60 Vbeta forward and 13 Jbeta reverse. Only in-frame clones appear in the TCRdb table, and some are missing; sequencing was by immunoSEQ multiplex PCR. The sample has 100,000 to 150,000 clones; 82% are singletons. Material: PBMCs. These receptors came from a woman between 50 and 59 years old in good health and CMV-seropositive.

The V call is TRBV27, the J call TRBJ2-7; a possible D gene is TRBD1 (5 bases). Germline V CDR1 and CDR2: MNHEY, SMNVEV (reference sequence). Trimming shortened V by 8 bases and J by 0 bases, and 14 bases separated the two germline ends. This CDR3 has 14 amino acids. In DNA, the CDR3 is TGTGCCAGCGGGCTATGGGGCAGCTCCTACGAGCAGTACTTC. Amino acid sequence: CASGLWGSSYEQYF.

V and J are TRBV27 and TRBJ2-1; 9 bases map to TRBD2. After removal of 2 bases from V and 4 bases from J, the junction contained 3 bases not matched to a gene. The CDR3 spans 15 residues. CDR1 and CDR2 (germline): MNHEY, SMNVEV (reference sequence). CDR3 coding DNA: TGTGCCAGCAGTTTACCGGGACTAGCATACAATGAGCAGTTCTTC. This codes for CASSLPGLAYNEQFF.

The chain combines TRBV7-3 with TRBJ1-6, with 8 bases that match TRBD1. V lost 0 bases, J lost 7 bases, and 8 bases stayed unmatched. CDR1 and CDR2 from the germline V gene are SGHTA and FQGTGA. This CDR3 is built from 17 residues. Here the CDR3 DNA reads TGTGCCAGCAGCTTAACGCCCCTAACAGGGGGAAATTCACCCCTCCACTTT. Its translation is CASSLTPLTGGNSPLHF.

The chain recombines TRBV7-8 with TRBJ2-7; TRBD1 matches 7 bases. This CDR3 region has 15 residues. V was clipped by 4 bases and J by 1 base; unmatched bases: 7. CDR1 is SGHVS and CDR2 is FQNEAQ in the germline V gene. For the CDR3, the DNA is TGTGCCAGCAGCTCTTATCGGGACAGATCCTACGAGCAGTACTTC. Its translation is CASSSYRDRSYEQYF.

The chain carries TRBV4-3 and TRBJ1-6; no definite D call. The germline V gene encodes CDR1 LGHNA and CDR2 YSLEER. The CDR3 loop spans 16 amino acids. With 1 base removed from V and 6 bases from J, the gap between germline ends came to 13 bases. CDR3 protein: CASSQAPRGLNSPLHF. In DNA, the CDR3 is TGCGCCAGCAGCCAAGCCCCACGAGGGCTTAATTCACCCCTCCACTTT.

The J gene is TRBJ1-2, the V gene TRBV4-1; maybe TRBD1 (5 bases). The germline V gene encodes CDR1 MGHRA and CDR2 YSYEKL. This CDR3 is built from 13 residues. V lost 7 bases to trimming and J lost 0 bases, with 9 bases between them. The CDR3 region is CASTGGANYGYTF. The DNA for the CDR3 is TGCGCCAGCACCGGGGGAGCTAACTATGGCTACACCTTC.

The gene calls are TRBV4-2 and TRBJ2-6; possible D gene TRBD1, 6 bases. V lost 1 base and J lost 0, with 13 bases in between. Germline CDR1 and CDR2: LGHNA and YNFKEQ. This CDR3 is 18 amino acids long. This chain's CDR3 is CASSQAPGAISGANVLTF. The CDR3 DNA follows: TGTGCCAGCAGCCAAGCGCCAGGGGCGATCTCTGGGGCCAACGTCCTGACTTTC.

CDR3 nucleotide sequence: TGTGCCAGCAGCTCGGGACTATCCTACGGGGAGCAGTACTTC. This encodes CASSSGLSYGEQYF. The chain combines TRBV11-2 with TRBJ2-7; 7 bases map to TRBD2. There are 14 residues in the CDR3. The J segment lost 7 bases and the V segment lost 4 bases, leaving 10 bases of the junction unmatched. Germline V lookup: CDR1 SGHAT, CDR2 FQNNGV.

This chain joins TRBV18 and TRBJ2-1; D is undetermined. This CDR3 contains 16 residues. V was pared by 0 bases and J by 6 bases, with 15 bases between. Germline lookup yields CDR1 KGHSH and CDR2 LQKENI. CDR3 amino acids: CASSPPNLSSGNEQFF. CDR3 bases: TGTGCCAGCTCACCACCGAACCTCTCTAGTGGCAATGAGCAGTTCTTC.

This sequence joins TRBV4-2 and TRBJ2-1; TRBD2 matches at 7 bases. Trimming took 3 bases from V and 3 from J; bases not matched to a gene: 5. From germline, CDR1 is LGHNA and CDR2 YNFKEQ. This CDR3 contains 15 residues. CDR3 sequence: CASSQGLSDYNEQFF. The CDR3 nucleotides are TGTGCCAGCAGCCAGGGACTATCAGACTACAATGAGCAGTTCTTC.

The chain carries TRBV2 and TRBJ2-7; D remains unclear. V was trimmed by 7 bases and J by 0 bases, leaving 13 bases between them. Germline V gene lookup returns CDR1 SNHLY and CDR2 FYNNEI. The CDR3 spans 14 residues. The CDR3 region is CASTPREASYEQYF. The DNA for the CDR3 is TGTGCCAGCACCCCTCGAGAGGCCTCCTACGAGCAGTACTTC.

The chain uses TRBV13 and TRBJ1-3; no definite D call. V gave up 0 bases and J gave up 0 bases, with 21 bases separating them. Germline CDR1 and CDR2: PRHDT and FYEKMQ (reference sequence). There are 20 residues in the CDR3. The CDR3 nucleotides read TGTGCCAGCAGCTTAGGAAACTATGAAATAGAGGATAACTCTGGAAACACCATATATTTT. The encoded protein is CASSLGNYEIEDNSGNTIYF.

The chain is built from TRBV7-2 and TRBJ2-3, with TRBD2 as a possible D gene (6 bases). V lost 5 bases and J 8 bases, leaving 11 bases between the germline ends. Germline V gene sequence: CDR1 SGHTA, CDR2 FQGNSA. The CDR3 consists of 12 residues. CDR3 sequence reads: CASSRTSSTQYF. The DNA for the CDR3 is TGTGCCAGCAGCCGCACTAGCAGTACGCAGTATTTT.

This chain joins TRBV9 and TRBJ2-3; 13 positions match TRBD2. This CDR3 comprises 16 residues. Trimming took 0 bases from V and 6 from J; bases not matched to a gene: 4. The germline gives CDR1 SGDLS, CDR2 YYNGEE. In nucleotides, the CDR3 is TGTGCCAGCAGCGTAGGACTAGCGGGGGGTCTGGATACGCAGTATTTT. Protein: CASSVGLAGGLDTQYF.

The chain uses TRBV19 and TRBJ2-1, with D hard to call. CDR3 size: 16 residues. CDR1 is LNHDA, CDR2 SQIVND, per germline (reference sequence). V was pared by 3 bases and J by 0 bases, with 12 bases between. Here the CDR3 reads CASSIEATGSYNEQFF. CDR3 coding DNA: TGTGCCAGTAGTATTGAGGCAACCGGCTCCTACAATGAGCAGTTCTTC.

J is TRBJ2-1 and V is TRBV2; 10 nucleotides align to TRBD1. Trimming cost V 3 bases and J 12 bases; bases outside gene matches: 14. The CDR3 extends over 16 amino acids. Germline V gene lookup returns CDR1 SNHLY and CDR2 FYNNEI. This CDR3 is CASSERGTGALFGQFF. Here the CDR3 DNA reads TGTGCCAGCAGTGAGAGAGGGACAGGGGCCCTTTTTGGGCAGTTCTTC. Complete variable domain (other parts from reference TRBV2 and TRBJ2-1): EPEVTQTPSHQVTQMGQEVILRCVPISNHLYFYWYRQILGQKVEFLVSFYNNEISEKSEIFDDQFSVERPDGSNFTLKIRSTKLEDSAMYFCASSERGTGALFGQFFGPGTRLTVL.

The chain combines TRBV9 with TRBJ2-7, with a tentative D call TRBD1 (5 bases). Germline V gene lookup returns CDR1 SGDLS and CDR2 YYNGEE. There are 15 residues in the CDR3. The V end lost 4 bases, the J end lost 5 bases, and 19 bases lay between the germline ends. CDR3 in amino acids: CASSPLDSYYHEQYF. CDR3 DNA sequence: TGTGCCAGCAGCCCGCTCGACAGTTACTACCACGAGCAGTACTTC. The entire variable domain, with the rest obtained from reference TRBV9 and TRBJ2-7, is as follows: DSGVTQTPKHLITATGQRVTLRCSPRSGDLSVYWYQQSLDQGLQFLIQYYNGEERAKGNILERFSAQQFPDLHSELNLSSLELGDSALYFCASSPLDSYYHEQYFGPGTRLTVT.

The chain has TRBV7-9 and TRBJ1-6; D may be TRBD1 (5 bases). CDR3 size: 13 residues. Per the germline V gene, CDR1 is SEHNR and CDR2 is FQNEAQ (reference sequence). V lost 5 bases to trimming and J lost 7 bases, with 9 bases between them. In DNA, the CDR3 is TGTGCCAGCAGCACCCCAGGGAATTCACCCCTCCACTTT. Amino acids: CASSTPGNSPLHF.

This clone was found once. This chain uses TRBV7-8 with TRBJ2-7, with D possibly TRBD1 on 6 matching bases. The CDR3 runs to 14 residues. Germline V gene sequence: CDR1 SGHVS, CDR2 FQNEAQ. Trimming removed 2 bases from V and 2 bases from J, with 10 bases in between. CDR3 coding DNA: TGTGCCAGCAGCTTATTGGGACAAACCTACGAGCAGTACTTC. It is translated as CASSLLGQTYEQYF. Together with reference TRBV7-8 and TRBJ2-7, the CDR3 gives the full variable domain: GAGVSQSPRYKVAKRGQDVALRCDPISGHVSLFWYQQALGQGPEFLTYFQNEAQLDKSGLPSDRFFAERPEGSVSTLKIQRTQQEDSAVYLCASSLLGQTYEQYFGPGTRLTVT.

The genes are TRBV18 and TRBJ2-1, with a tentative D call TRBD1 (6 bases). With 3 bases removed from V and 5 bases from J, the gap between germline ends came to 11 bases. The germline V gene encodes CDR1 KGHSH and CDR2 LQKENI. The CDR3 runs to 14 residues. This CDR3 is CASSPTGHNNEQFF. CDR3 coding DNA: TGTGCCAGCTCACCTACGGGACACAACAATGAGCAGTTCTTC. Full variable domain (rest looked up from reference TRBV18 and TRBJ2-1): NAGVMQNPRHLVRRRGQEARLRCSPMKGHSHVYWYRQLPEEGLKFMVYLQKENIIDESGMPKERFSAEFPKEGPSILRIQQVVRGDSAAYFCASSPTGHNNEQFFGPGTRLTVL.

The CDR3 loop reads CASSLVSGYTGELFF. For the CDR3, the DNA is TGTGCCAGCAGCTTAGTCTCAGGGTACACCGGGGAGCTGTTTTTT. This chain connects TRBV7-9 to TRBJ2-2; TRBD1 might be the D (5 bases). The CDR3 has 15 residues. In germline, CDR1 is SEHNR, CDR2 FQNEAQ (reference sequence). V dropped 1 base and J dropped 3 bases, with 9 bases sitting between them.